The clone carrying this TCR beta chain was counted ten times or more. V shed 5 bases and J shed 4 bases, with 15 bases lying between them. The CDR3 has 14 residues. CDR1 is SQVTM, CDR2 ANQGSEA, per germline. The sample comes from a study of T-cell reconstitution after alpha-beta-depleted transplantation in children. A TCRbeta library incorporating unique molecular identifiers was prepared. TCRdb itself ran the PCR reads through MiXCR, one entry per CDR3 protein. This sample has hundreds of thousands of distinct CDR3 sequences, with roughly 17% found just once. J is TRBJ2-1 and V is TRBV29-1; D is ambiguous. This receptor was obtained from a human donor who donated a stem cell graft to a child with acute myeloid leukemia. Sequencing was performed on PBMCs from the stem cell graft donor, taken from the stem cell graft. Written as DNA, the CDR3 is TGCAGCGTTAGGATGGTAGTGCTGTACAATGAGCAGTTCTTC. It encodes CSVRMVVLYNEQFF.